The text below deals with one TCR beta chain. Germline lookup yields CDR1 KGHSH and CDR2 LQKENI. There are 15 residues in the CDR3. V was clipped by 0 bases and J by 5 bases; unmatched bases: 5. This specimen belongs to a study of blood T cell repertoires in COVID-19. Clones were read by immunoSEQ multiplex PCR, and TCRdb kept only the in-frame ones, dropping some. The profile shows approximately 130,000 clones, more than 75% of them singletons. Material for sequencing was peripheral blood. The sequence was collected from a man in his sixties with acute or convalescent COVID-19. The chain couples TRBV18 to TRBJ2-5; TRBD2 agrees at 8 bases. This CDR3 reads CASSPPTAGEETQYF. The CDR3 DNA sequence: TGTGCCAGCTCACCACCTACAGCGGGAGAGGAGACCCAGTACTTC.